This passage covers 5 T cell receptor beta chains from one sample sequenced in a study of T cell responses to AZD1222 COVID-19 vaccine. The assay was immunoSEQ multiplex PCR, and TCRdb's table has in-frame clones only and misses some. The sample includes fewer than 150,000 clones, around 89% of them seen just once. This specimen was peripheral blood, taken 28 days after the second AZD1222 dose. These receptors were obtained from an adult who received the AZD1222 COVID-19 vaccine.

CDR3 residues: CASSQARDGKINYGYTF. The CDR3 bases are TGTGCCAGCAGCCAAGCGCGGGACGGAAAAATTAACTATGGCTACACCTTC. The rearrangement joins TRBV14 to TRBJ1-2, with D possibly being TRBD1 (5 bases). This CDR3 is 17 amino acids long. CDR1 and CDR2 from the germline V gene are SGHDN and FVKESK. V was shortened by 1 base and J by 1 base, with 16 bases between the two germline ends.

The chain couples TRBV20-1 to TRBJ2-1; 8 positions match TRBD1. Germline V gives CDR1 DFQATT, CDR2 SNEGSKA (reference sequence). This CDR3 has 15 amino acids. With 3 bases clipped from V and 3 bases from J, the junction kept 7 bases outside the gene matches. CDR3 protein: CSASTGTGHYNEQFF. CDR3 nucleotide sequence: TGCAGTGCTAGTACCGGGACAGGACACTACAATGAGCAGTTCTTC.

Comments on this clone: The junction departs from germline at one end; a sequencing error may be responsible. V is TRBV2 and J is TRBJ2-3; the D is unclear. CDR3 length equals 14 residues. Germline loops: CDR1 SNHLY, CDR2 FYNNEI. The CDR3 loop is CASSEGIITDTQYF. CDR3 bases: TGTGCCAGCAGCGAAGGGATTATCACAGATACGCAGTATTTT.

The J gene is TRBJ2-3, the V gene TRBV19; D ambiguous. V lost 4 bases to trimming and J lost 0 bases, with 5 bases between them. CDR1 and CDR2 (germline): LNHDA, SQIVND (reference sequence). CDR3 size: 13 residues. The CDR3 sequence is CASSRSSTDTQYF. The CDR3 DNA is TGTGCCAGTAGTAGATCCAGCACAGATACGCAGTATTTT. Supplemented by reference TRBV19 and TRBJ2-3, the full variable domain reads DGGITQSPKYLFRKEGQNVTLSCEQNLNHDAMYWYRQDPGQGLRLIYYSQIVNDFQKGDIAEGYSVSREKKESFPLTVTSAQKNPTAFYLCASSRSSTDTQYFGPGTRLTVL.

The chain carries TRBV6-2 or TRBV6-3 and TRBJ1-1; no clear D. Trimming cost V 4 bases and J 0 bases, with 6 bases left between them. The CDR3 extends over 13 amino acids. CDR1 and CDR2 from the germline V gene are MNHEY and SVGEGT. The CDR3 is CASSLGMNTEAFF. The CDR3 nucleotides are TGTGCCAGCAGTTTAGGTATGAACACTGAAGCTTTCTTT.